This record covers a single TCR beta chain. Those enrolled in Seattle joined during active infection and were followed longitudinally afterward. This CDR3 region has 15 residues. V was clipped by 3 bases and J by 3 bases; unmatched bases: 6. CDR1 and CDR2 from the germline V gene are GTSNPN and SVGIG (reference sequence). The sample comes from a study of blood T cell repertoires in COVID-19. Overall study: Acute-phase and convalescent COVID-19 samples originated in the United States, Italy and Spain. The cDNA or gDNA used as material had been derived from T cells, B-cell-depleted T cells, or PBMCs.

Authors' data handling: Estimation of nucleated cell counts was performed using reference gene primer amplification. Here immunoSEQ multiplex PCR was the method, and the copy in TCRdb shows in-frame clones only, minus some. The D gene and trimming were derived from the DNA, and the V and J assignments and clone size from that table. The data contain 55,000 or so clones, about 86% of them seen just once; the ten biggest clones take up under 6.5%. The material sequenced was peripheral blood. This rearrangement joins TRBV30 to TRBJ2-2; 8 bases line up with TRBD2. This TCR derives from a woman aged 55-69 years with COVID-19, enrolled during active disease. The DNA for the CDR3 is TGTGCCTGGAGCAAACCGACTAGCGACACCGGGGAGCTGTTTTTT. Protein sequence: CAWSKPTSDTGELFF.